This TCR beta chain was sequenced for a study of T cell responses to AZD1222 COVID-19 vaccine. The germline gives CDR1 SGHKS, CDR2 YYEKEE (reference sequence). The V end lost 0 bases, the J end lost 4 bases, and 16 bases lay between the germline ends. The CDR3 length is 16 residues. Libraries were prepared by immunoSEQ multiplex PCR; TCRdb keeps only in-frame clonotypes and omits some of them. The sample contains 170,000 or so clones, about nine tenths of which appear only once. The starting material was peripheral blood, obtained on day 0 of AZD1222 vaccination. The sequence came from an adult in good health. This chain uses TRBV5-5 with TRBJ1-2; D may be TRBD1 (5 bases). The CDR3 here is CASSLVGTTTIYGYTF. The CDR3 DNA sequence: TGTGCCAGCAGCTTGGTAGGGACGACCACAATCTATGGCTACACCTTC.